This T cell receptor (beta chain) is from a study of CD8 T cells in Susac syndrome. About this clonotype: Its cognate antigen is unknown.

Overall study results and limits: Expansion of Susac CD8+ clones peaked in TEMRA cells and in active patients.

V lost 5 bases to trimming and J lost 0 bases, with 8 bases between them. CDR1 is MGHRA and CDR2 is YSYEKL in the germline V gene. This CDR3 is built from 15 residues. After extraction with the RNeasy kit, roughly 0.5 to 1 ug of the RNA was reverse transcribed using random hexamers. TCRdb ran MiXCR on the immunoSEQ multiplex PCR reads and lists one entry per CDR3 protein. The sample has roughly 100,000 distinct CDR3 sequences, approximately 95% seen once. The chain combines TRBV4-1 with TRBJ2-6; no clear D gene. The receptor was isolated from a human donor with Susac syndrome. The specimen was CD8+ T cells from PBMCs. The DNA of the CDR3 is TGCGCCAGCAGCGGCCGGAACTCTGGGGCCAACGTCCTGACTTTC. It specifies CASSGRNSGANVLTF.